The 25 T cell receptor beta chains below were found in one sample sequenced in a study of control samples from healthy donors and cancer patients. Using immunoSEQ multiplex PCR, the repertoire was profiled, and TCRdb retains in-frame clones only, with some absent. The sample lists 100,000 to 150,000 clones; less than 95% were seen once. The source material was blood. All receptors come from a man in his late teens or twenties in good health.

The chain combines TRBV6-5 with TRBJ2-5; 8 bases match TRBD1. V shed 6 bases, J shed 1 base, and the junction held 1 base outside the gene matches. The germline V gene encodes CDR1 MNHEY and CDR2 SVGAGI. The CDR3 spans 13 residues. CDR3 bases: TGTGCCAGCAGGACAGGGGCCCAAGAGACCCAGTACTTC. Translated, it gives CASRTGAQETQYF.

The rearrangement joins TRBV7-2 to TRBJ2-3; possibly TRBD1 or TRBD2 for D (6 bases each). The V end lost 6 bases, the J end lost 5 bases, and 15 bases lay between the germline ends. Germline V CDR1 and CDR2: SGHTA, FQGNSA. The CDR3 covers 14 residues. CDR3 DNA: TGTGCCAGCAGGGGGGGCCACGGAGGAGATACGCAGTATTTT. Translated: CASRGGHGGDTQYF.

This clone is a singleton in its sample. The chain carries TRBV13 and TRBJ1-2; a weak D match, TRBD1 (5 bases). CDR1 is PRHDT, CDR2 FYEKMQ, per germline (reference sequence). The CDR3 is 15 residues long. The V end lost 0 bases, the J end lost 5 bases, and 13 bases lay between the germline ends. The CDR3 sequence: CASSLGALAGYGYTF. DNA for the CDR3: TGTGCCAGCAGCTTAGGGGCCCTGGCAGGGTATGGCTACACCTTC.

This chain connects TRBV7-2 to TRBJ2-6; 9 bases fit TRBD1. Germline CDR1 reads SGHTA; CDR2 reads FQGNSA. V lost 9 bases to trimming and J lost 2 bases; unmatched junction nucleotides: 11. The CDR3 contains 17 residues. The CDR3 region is CARTRGQGRPGANVLTF. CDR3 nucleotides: TGTGCCAGGACCCGGGGACAGGGCCGCCCTGGGGCCAACGTCCTGACTTTC.

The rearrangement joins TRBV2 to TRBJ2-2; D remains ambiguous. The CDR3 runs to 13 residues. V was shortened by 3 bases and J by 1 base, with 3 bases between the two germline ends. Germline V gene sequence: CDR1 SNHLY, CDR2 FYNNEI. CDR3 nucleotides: TGTGCCAGCAGTGAGGTGAACACCGGGGAGCTGTTTTTT. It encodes CASSEVNTGELFF.

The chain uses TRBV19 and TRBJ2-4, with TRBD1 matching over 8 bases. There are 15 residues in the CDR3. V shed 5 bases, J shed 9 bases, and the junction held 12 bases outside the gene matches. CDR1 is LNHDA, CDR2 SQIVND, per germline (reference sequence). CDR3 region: CASSLPPGQGLIQYF. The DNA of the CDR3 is TGTGCCAGTAGTTTGCCCCCCGGACAGGGCCTCATTCAGTACTTC.

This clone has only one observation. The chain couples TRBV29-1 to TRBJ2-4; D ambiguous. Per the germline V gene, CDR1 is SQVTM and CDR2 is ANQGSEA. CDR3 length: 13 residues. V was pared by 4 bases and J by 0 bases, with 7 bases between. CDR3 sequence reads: CSVGDLAKNIQYF. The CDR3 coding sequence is TGCAGCGTTGGGGATTTAGCCAAAAACATTCAGTACTTC.

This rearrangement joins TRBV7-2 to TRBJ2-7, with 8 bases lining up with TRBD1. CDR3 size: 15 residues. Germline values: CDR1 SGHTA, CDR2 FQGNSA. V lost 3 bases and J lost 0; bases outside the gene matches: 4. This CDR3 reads CASSFRTGSSYEQYF. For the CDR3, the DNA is TGTGCCAGCAGCTTCCGGACAGGGAGCTCCTACGAGCAGTACTTC. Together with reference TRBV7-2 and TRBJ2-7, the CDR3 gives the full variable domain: GAGVSQSPSNKVTEKGKDVELRCDPISGHTALYWYRQSLGQGLEFLIYFQGNSAPDKSGLPSDRFSAERTGGSVSTLTIQRTQQEDSAVYLCASSFRTGSSYEQYFGPGTRLTVT.

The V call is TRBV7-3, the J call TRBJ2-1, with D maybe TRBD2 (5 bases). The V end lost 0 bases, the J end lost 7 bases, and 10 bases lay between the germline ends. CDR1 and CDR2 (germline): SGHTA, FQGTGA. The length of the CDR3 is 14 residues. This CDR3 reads CASSLTSVGNEQFF. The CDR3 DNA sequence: TGTGCCAGCAGCTTAACTAGCGTGGGAAATGAGCAGTTCTTC.

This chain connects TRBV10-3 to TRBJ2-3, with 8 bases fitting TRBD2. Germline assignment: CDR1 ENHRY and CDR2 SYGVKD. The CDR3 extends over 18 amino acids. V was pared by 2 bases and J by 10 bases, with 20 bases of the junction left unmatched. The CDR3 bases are TGTGCCATCAGTGAGGGGGGTCATAGCGGGGTACTGAGACGTGCGCAGTATTTT. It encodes CAISEGGHSGVLRRAQYF.

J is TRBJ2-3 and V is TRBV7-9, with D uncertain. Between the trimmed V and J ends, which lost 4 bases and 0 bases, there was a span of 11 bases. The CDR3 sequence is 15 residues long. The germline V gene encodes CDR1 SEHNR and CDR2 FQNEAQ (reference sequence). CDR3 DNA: TGTGCCAGCAGCTCACGACTGGAGAGCACAGATACGCAGTATTTT. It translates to CASSSRLESTDTQYF.

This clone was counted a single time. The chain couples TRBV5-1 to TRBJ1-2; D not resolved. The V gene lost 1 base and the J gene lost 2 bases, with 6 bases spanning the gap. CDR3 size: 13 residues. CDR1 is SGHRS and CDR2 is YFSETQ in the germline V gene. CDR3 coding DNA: TGCGCCAGCAGCTTGACAGTGAACTATGGCTACACCTTC. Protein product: CASSLTVNYGYTF.

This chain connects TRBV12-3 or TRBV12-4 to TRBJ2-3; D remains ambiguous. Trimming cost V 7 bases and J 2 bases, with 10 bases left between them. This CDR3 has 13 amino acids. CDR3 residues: CASKVGVTDTQYF. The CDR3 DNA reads TGTGCCAGCAAGGTTGGTGTCACAGATACGCAGTATTTT.

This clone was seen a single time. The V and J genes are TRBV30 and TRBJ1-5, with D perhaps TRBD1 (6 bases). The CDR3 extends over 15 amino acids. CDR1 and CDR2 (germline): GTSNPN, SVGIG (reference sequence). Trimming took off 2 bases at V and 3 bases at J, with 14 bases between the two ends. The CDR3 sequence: CAWSRGASDNQPQHF. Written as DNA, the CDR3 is TGTGCCTGGAGTCGGGGGGCCTCGGACAATCAGCCCCAGCATTTT.

DNA of the CDR3: TGTGCCAGCAGGTCTACTAATGAAAAACTGTTTTTT. Protein product: CASRSTNEKLFF. V gene TRBV4-2 combines with J gene TRBJ1-4; no clear D gene. CDR1 is LGHNA and CDR2 is YNFKEQ in the germline V gene. The CDR3 contains 12 residues. Trimming took off 6 bases at V and 2 bases at J, with 4 bases between the two ends.

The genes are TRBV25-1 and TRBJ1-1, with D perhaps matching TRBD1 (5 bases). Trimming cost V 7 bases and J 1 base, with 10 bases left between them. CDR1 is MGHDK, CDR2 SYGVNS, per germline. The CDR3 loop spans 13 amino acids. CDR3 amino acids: CASNRDGNTEAFF. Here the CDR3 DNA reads TGTGCCAGCAATCGGGACGGGAACACTGAAGCTTTCTTT.

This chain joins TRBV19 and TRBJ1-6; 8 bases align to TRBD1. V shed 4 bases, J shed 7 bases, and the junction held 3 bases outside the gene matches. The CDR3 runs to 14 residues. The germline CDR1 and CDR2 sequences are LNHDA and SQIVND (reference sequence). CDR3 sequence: CASSTQGENSPLHF. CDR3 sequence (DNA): TGTGCCAGTAGTACACAGGGGGAAAATTCACCCCTCCACTTT.

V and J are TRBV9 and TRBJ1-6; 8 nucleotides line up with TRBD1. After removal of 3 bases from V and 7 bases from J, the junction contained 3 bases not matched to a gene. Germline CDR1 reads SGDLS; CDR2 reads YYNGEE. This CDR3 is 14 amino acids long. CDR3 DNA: TGTGCCAGCAGCGCACAGGGGGTCAATTCACCCCTCCACTTT. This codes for CASSAQGVNSPLHF.

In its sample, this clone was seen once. CDR3 residues: CASMGTPGYEQYF. The CDR3 nucleotides read TGTGCCAGTATGGGGACCCCAGGCTACGAGCAGTACTTC. The V and J genes are TRBV19 and TRBJ2-7; either TRBD1 or TRBD2 may fit D (5 bases each). V lost 7 bases and J lost 3, with 13 bases in between. This CDR3 has 13 amino acids. Germline values: CDR1 LNHDA, CDR2 SQIVND (reference sequence).

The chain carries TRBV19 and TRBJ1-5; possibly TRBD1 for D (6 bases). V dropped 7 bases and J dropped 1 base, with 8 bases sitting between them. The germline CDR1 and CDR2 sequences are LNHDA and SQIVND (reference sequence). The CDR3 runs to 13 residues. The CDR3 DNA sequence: TGTGCCAGTACCGGACAGAGCAATCAGCCCCAGCATTTT. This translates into CASTGQSNQPQHF.

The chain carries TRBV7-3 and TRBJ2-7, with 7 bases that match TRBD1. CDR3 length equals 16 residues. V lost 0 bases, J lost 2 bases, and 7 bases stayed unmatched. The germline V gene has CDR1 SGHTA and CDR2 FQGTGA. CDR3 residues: CASSLTMAGGPYEQYF. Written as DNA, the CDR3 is TGTGCCAGCAGCTTAACGATGGCAGGGGGTCCCTACGAGCAGTACTTC.

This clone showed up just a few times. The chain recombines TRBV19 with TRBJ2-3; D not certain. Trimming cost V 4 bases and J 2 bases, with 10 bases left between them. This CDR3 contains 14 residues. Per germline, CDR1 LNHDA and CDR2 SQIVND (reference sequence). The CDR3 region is CASSRSRTTDTQYF. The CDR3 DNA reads TGTGCCAGTAGTAGGAGCCGAACCACAGATACGCAGTATTTT.

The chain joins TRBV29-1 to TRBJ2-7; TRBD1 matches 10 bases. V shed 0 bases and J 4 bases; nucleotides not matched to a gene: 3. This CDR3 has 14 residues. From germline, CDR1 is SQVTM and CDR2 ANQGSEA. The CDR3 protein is CSVEEDRGYYEQYF. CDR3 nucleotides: TGCAGCGTTGAAGAGGACAGGGGGTATTACGAGCAGTACTTC.

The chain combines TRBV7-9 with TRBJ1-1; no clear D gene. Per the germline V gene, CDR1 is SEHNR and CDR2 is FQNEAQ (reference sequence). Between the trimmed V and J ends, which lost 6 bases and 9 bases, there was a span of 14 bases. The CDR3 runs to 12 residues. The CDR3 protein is CASSTGSDKAFF. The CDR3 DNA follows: TGTGCCAGCAGTACTGGGTCGGATAAAGCTTTCTTT.

Written as DNA, the CDR3 is TGTGCTAGTGGTGACCGGGACAGGGGAGGAGAGACCCAGTACTTC. Amino acids: CASGDRDRGGETQYF. This sequence joins TRBV12-5 and TRBJ2-5, with 10 bases that match TRBD1. Per germline, CDR1 LGHNT and CDR2 FRNRAP. The trim removed 5 bases at V and 4 bases at J, leaving 7 bases unmatched. CDR3 length equals 15 residues.